Below, 32 T cell receptor beta chains from the same sample are listed, as sequenced in a study of T cell changes during pregnancy in multiple sclerosis. Using immunoSEQ multiplex PCR, the repertoire was profiled, and TCRdb retains in-frame clones only, with some absent. The sample yields 30,000 to 35,000 clones, about nine tenths seen once. Material: CD8+ T cells from peripheral blood mononuclear cells, obtained in the first trimester of pregnancy. These receptors all come from a female donor with multiple sclerosis, enrolled in a pregnancy study.

The CDR3 loop is CASSPRTGPPQETQYF. Here the CDR3 DNA reads TGTGCCAGCAGCCCCCGGACAGGGCCTCCCCAAGAGACCCAGTACTTC. J is TRBJ2-5 and V is TRBV7-9; 8 positions agree with TRBD1. Per germline, CDR1 SEHNR and CDR2 FQNEAQ (reference sequence). There are 16 residues in the CDR3. V trimming: 5 bases; J trimming: 1 base; junction bases outside the gene matches: 9.

The V and J genes are TRBV1 and TRBJ2-1; the table assigns TRBD2, which was not confirmed against the DNA. TRBV1 is deemed a pseudogene. The CDR3 runs to 16 residues. CDR3 in DNA: TGCACCAGCAGCCAAGAAAGGCTAGCGGACTACAATGAGCAGTTCTTC. Its protein product is CTSSQERLADYNEQFF.

The J gene is TRBJ2-5, the V gene TRBV4-1; the match to TRBD1 covers 8 bases. The better agreement between TRBJ2-7 and the DNA end casts doubt on the J call. Per the germline V gene, CDR1 is MGHRA and CDR2 is YSYEKL. The CDR3 covers 17 residues. The CDR3 DNA reads as TGCGCCAGCAGCCAAGCCCCCGGGGACAGGTCTTCCTACGAGCAGTACTTC. This sequence encodes CASSQAPGDRSSYEQYF.

The V gene is TRBV7-8, the J gene TRBJ2-2; 12 positions agree with TRBD2. From germline, CDR1 is SGHVS and CDR2 FQNEAQ. This CDR3 has 17 amino acids. V trimming: 1 base; J trimming: 5 bases; junction bases outside the gene matches: 5. In nucleotides, the CDR3 is TGTGCCAGCAGCTTAGATGGACTAGCGGGAAGGACCGGGGAGCTGTTTTTT. Amino acids: CASSLDGLAGRTGELFF.

The rearrangement links TRBV27 to TRBJ1-2; TRBD1 agrees at 10 bases. This CDR3 comprises 16 residues. V lost 3 bases and J lost 4; bases outside the gene matches: 8. CDR1 and CDR2 from the germline V gene are MNHEY and SMNVEV (reference sequence). CDR3 residues: CASSLSPGQGPYGYTF. The CDR3 region has the DNA TGTGCCAGCAGTTTGTCCCCGGGACAGGGGCCCTATGGCTACACCTTC.

A single count supports this clone. The gene calls are TRBV7-2 and TRBJ2-7; TRBD2 aligns across 10 bases. V lost 3 bases, J lost 7 bases, and 9 bases stayed unmatched. The CDR3 extends over 15 amino acids. CDR1 is SGHTA, CDR2 FQGNSA, per germline. The CDR3 bases are TGTGCCAGCAGCTTCGAACTAGCGGGATCAGGAGAGCAGTACTTC. It specifies CASSFELAGSGEQYF.

On this clone: A read error may produce the germline difference seen at one junction end. J is TRBJ1-4 and V is TRBV11-1; tentatively, D is TRBD1 (6 bases). CDR3 size: 10 residues. Germline assignment: CDR1 SGHAT and CDR2 FQDESV (reference sequence). CDR3 DNA: TGTGCCAGCAGCGGACAGTCCTTACTCTTT. This gives the protein CASSGQSLLF.

The V gene is TRBV27, the J gene TRBJ1-3; D perhaps matches TRBD1 (5 bases). V gave up 5 bases and J gave up 1 base, with 9 bases separating them. CDR1 MNHEY and CDR2 SMNVEV come from the germline V gene (reference sequence). This CDR3 comprises 14 residues. CDR3 amino acids: CASSGGTSGNTIYF. CDR3 nucleotides: TGTGCCAGCAGTGGGGGGACGTCTGGAAACACCATATATTTT.

The chain recombines TRBV7-6 with TRBJ1-5, with 9 nucleotides matching TRBD1. J lost 6 bases, V lost 5 bases, and 8 bases had no gene match. This CDR3 is built from 15 residues. Germline assignment: CDR1 SGHVS and CDR2 FNYEAQ. Here the CDR3 reads CASSPDPGQGQPQHF. The DNA of the CDR3 is TGTGCCAGCAGCCCGGACCCGGGACAGGGTCAGCCCCAGCATTTT.

The chain couples TRBV5-4 to TRBJ1-1; no firm D call. The CDR3 consists of 13 residues. V was shortened by 3 bases and J by 0 bases, with 6 bases between the two germline ends. Germline V gene lookup returns CDR1 SGHNT and CDR2 YYREEE (reference sequence). Here the CDR3 reads CASSYTVNTEAFF. In DNA, the CDR3 is TGTGCCAGCAGCTACACAGTGAACACTGAAGCTTTCTTT.

This clone was counted between two and nine times. The J gene is TRBJ2-7, the V gene TRBV28; D is possibly TRBD1 (6 bases). Germline V gene sequence: CDR1 MDHEN, CDR2 SYDVKM. The V and J ends lost 5 bases and 1 base respectively, with 24 bases between them. This CDR3 is 18 amino acids long. The CDR3 reads CASSLPLATTGPSYEQYF. For the CDR3, the DNA is TGTGCCAGCAGTCTCCCCCTAGCCACGACAGGCCCTTCCTACGAGCAGTACTTC.

The V call is TRBV28, the J call TRBJ2-7; D is unresolved. Per the germline V gene, CDR1 is MDHEN and CDR2 is SYDVKM. V was shortened by 3 bases and J by 3 bases, with 9 bases between the two germline ends. CDR3 length: 13 amino acids. CDR3 residues: CASSFVGDYEQYF. The CDR3 DNA follows: TGTGCCAGCAGTTTTGTCGGTGACTACGAGCAGTACTTC.

The chain is built from TRBV27 and TRBJ2-1; D is perhaps TRBD1 (5 bases). The CDR3 is 15 amino acids. The V gene lost 5 bases and the J gene lost 4 bases, with 15 bases spanning the gap. Germline V gene sequence: CDR1 MNHEY, CDR2 SMNVEV (reference sequence). The CDR3 region has the DNA TGTGCCAGCAGTCCAGGGTCAGTGGAGTACAATGAGCAGTTCTTC. Translation gives CASSPGSVEYNEQFF.

The gene calls are TRBV28 and TRBJ1-4, with TRBD1 matching 11 bases. J was trimmed by 8 bases and V by 11 bases; bases with no gene match: 7. This CDR3 has 13 residues. Germline lookup yields CDR1 MDHEN and CDR2 SYDVKM. CDR3 DNA sequence: TGTGCCTCCTCGGGACAGGGGGTGGAAAAACTGTTTTTT. It codes for CASSGQGVEKLFF.

This sequence joins TRBV7-9 and TRBJ1-5; tentative D call: TRBD1 (5 bases). Trimming took off 5 bases at V and 4 bases at J, with 6 bases between the two ends. In germline, CDR1 is SEHNR, CDR2 FQNEAQ (reference sequence). The CDR3 is 12 amino acids. The CDR3 DNA is TGTGCCAGCAGCCCAGGGAATCAGCCCCAGCATTTT. Its protein is CASSPGNQPQHF.

The rearrangement links TRBV28 to TRBJ2-2; TRBD1 matches at 10 bases. The CDR3 runs to 14 residues. The V gene's germline CDR1 is MDHEN and CDR2 SYDVKM. The V gene end was trimmed by 5 bases and the J gene end by 6 bases; junction bases not matched to a gene: 3. CDR3 in DNA: TGTGCCAGCAGTCGGGGACAGGGGCCCGGGGAGCTGTTTTTT. Encoded protein: CASSRGQGPGELFF.

The V and J genes are TRBV6-1 and TRBJ2-1; 8 nucleotides agree with TRBD2. The CDR3 consists of 15 residues. Unmatched junction bases numbered 2, after V lost 4 bases and J lost 0 bases. Germline loops: CDR1 MNHNS, CDR2 SASEGT. The CDR3 DNA follows: TGTGCCAGCAGTGCTAGCGGGCCCTCCTACAATGAGCAGTTCTTC. Protein: CASSASGPSYNEQFF.

The genes are TRBV28 and TRBJ2-7, with TRBD1 identical over 9 bases. Germline V gene lookup returns CDR1 MDHEN and CDR2 SYDVKM. J lost 5 bases, V lost 4 bases, and 9 bases had no gene match. The CDR3 spans 15 residues. CDR3 sequence reads: CASSYRPGQGDEQYF. CDR3 nucleotides: TGTGCCAGCAGTTACCGACCGGGACAGGGCGACGAGCAGTACTTC. The full variable domain, in which reference TRBV28 and TRBJ2-7 provide the parts outside the CDR3, is DVKVTQSSRYLVKRTGEKVFLECVQDMDHENMFWYRQDPGLGLRLIYFSYDVKMKEKGDIPEGYSVSREKKERFSLILESASTNQTSMYLCASSYRPGQGDEQYFGPGTRLTVT.

The J gene is TRBJ2-2, the V gene TRBV4-1; D may be TRBD1 (5 bases). Looked up from germline, CDR1 is MGHRA and CDR2 is YSYEKL. V lost 8 bases to trimming and J lost 4 bases, with 17 bases between them. This CDR3 has 15 amino acids. In nucleotides, the CDR3 is TGCGCCAGCGAGGTGGGGCAAGGTAGCACCGGGGAGCTGTTTTTT. It translates to CASEVGQGSTGELFF.

This clone was observed a single time. The V call is TRBV14, the J call TRBJ2-3; D uncertain. Germline V gene data show CDR1 as SGHDN and CDR2 as FVKESK. The V end lost 0 bases, the J end lost 2 bases, and 12 bases lay between the germline ends. This CDR3 contains 16 residues. The CDR3 coding sequence is TGTGCCAGCAGCCAAGAAACGACATCTTACACAGATACGCAGTATTTT. Protein product: CASSQETTSYTDTQYF.

The rearrangement uses TRBV7-6 and TRBJ2-5; D gene unclear. The germline CDR1 and CDR2 sequences are SGHVS and FNYEAQ. This CDR3 is built from 12 residues. Trimming cost V 6 bases and J 5 bases, with 10 bases left between them. The CDR3 is CASSPPSETQYF. CDR3 in DNA: TGTGCCAGCAGTCCTCCCTCCGAGACCCAGTACTTC.

The V gene is TRBV27, the J gene TRBJ2-1; possibly TRBD2 for D (6 bases). This CDR3 spans 15 amino acids. Germline V gene data show CDR1 as MNHEY and CDR2 as SMNVEV (reference sequence). The V gene lost 6 bases and the J gene lost 1 base, with 13 bases spanning the gap. In nucleotides, the CDR3 is TGTGCCAGCAGGCTTAGCGGAGATTCCTACAATGAGCAGTTCTTC. It yields the protein CASRLSGDSYNEQFF.

This sequence joins TRBV5-6 and TRBJ2-7; D call uncertain. The CDR3 length is 14 residues. V was clipped by 4 bases and J by 2 bases, with 13 bases between them. The V gene's germline CDR1 is SGHDT and CDR2 YYEEEE. The CDR3 DNA reads TGTGCCAGCAGCCCTGACGGGTATACCTACGAGCAGTACTTC. The encoded protein is CASSPDGYTYEQYF.

This rearrangement joins TRBV4-1 to TRBJ2-1; D might be TRBD1 (6 bases). This CDR3 has 14 amino acids. With 3 bases removed from V and 7 bases from J, the gap between germline ends came to 13 bases. Looked up from germline, CDR1 is MGHRA and CDR2 is YSYEKL. The DNA for the CDR3 is TGCGCCAGCAGCCACCCCTTCCAGGGGAATGAGCAGTTCTTC. This codes for CASSHPFQGNEQFF.

The rearrangement links TRBV4-1 to TRBJ2-7; 7 nucleotides align to TRBD1. CDR3 length: 16 residues. Germline trimming cut 0 bases from V and 1 base from J; bases unmatched to any gene: 6. Germline V CDR1 and CDR2: MGHRA, YSYEKL. The CDR3 DNA is TGCGCCAGCAGCCAAGAATCACAGGGGATGTCCTACGAGCAGTACTTC. This translates into CASSQESQGMSYEQYF.

This clone was detected a few times. The rearrangement links TRBV25-1 to TRBJ2-1; 7 bases match TRBD2. V was pared by 4 bases and J by 5 bases, with 5 bases of the junction left unmatched. Per germline, CDR1 MGHDK and CDR2 SYGVNS. CDR3 length: 14 residues. The CDR3 region is CASSVASGNNEQFF. DNA for the CDR3: TGTGCCAGCAGTGTGGCTAGCGGAAACAATGAGCAGTTCTTC.

This sequence joins TRBV27 and TRBJ2-7; TRBD2 aligns across 8 bases. The V gene's germline CDR1 is MNHEY and CDR2 SMNVEV (reference sequence). Trimming at V came to 4 bases and at J to 3 bases, leaving 5 bases not matched to a gene. CDR3 size: 14 residues. The CDR3 here is CASSSGTRYYEQYF. DNA for the CDR3: TGTGCCAGCAGTTCCGGGACTAGGTACTACGAGCAGTACTTC.

The V call is TRBV7-6, the J call TRBJ2-7; 7 nucleotides line up with TRBD1. This CDR3 contains 14 residues. Germline trimming cut 1 base from V and 6 bases from J; bases unmatched to any gene: 6. Germline V gives CDR1 SGHVS, CDR2 FNYEAQ. CDR3: CASSLVGQTAEQYF. The CDR3 bases are TGTGCCAGCAGCTTAGTGGGACAGACGGCCGAGCAGTACTTC. Drawing the rest from reference TRBV7-6 and TRBJ2-7, the complete variable domain is GAGVSQSPRYKVTKRGQDVALRCDPISGHVSLYWYRQALGQGPEFLTYFNYEAQQDKSGLPNDRFSAERPEGSISTLTIQRTEQRDSAMYRCASSLVGQTAEQYFGPGTRLTVT.

The V and J genes are TRBV29-1 and TRBJ2-1, with D maybe TRBD1 (6 bases). CDR1 is SQVTM and CDR2 is ANQGSEA in the germline V gene. The CDR3 totals 13 residues. Trimming stripped 2 bases from V and 8 bases from J, with 13 bases between. The CDR3 DNA sequence: TGCAGCGTTGAAACAGGGCATGGTGATGAGCAGTTCTTC. It yields the protein CSVETGHGDEQFF.

V gene TRBV6-6 combines with J gene TRBJ2-5, with a possible D match to TRBD2 (5 bases). Germline V gene lookup returns CDR1 MNHNY and CDR2 SVGAGI (reference sequence). Deletions cut 8 bases from V and 2 bases from J, with 9 bases between. The CDR3 extends over 12 amino acids. The CDR3 protein is CASDGLQETQYF. Written as DNA, the CDR3 is TGTGCCAGCGATGGACTTCAAGAGACCCAGTACTTC.

The chain carries TRBV7-3 and TRBJ2-2; 9 bases match TRBD1. The CDR3 consists of 17 residues. In germline, CDR1 is SGHTA, CDR2 FQGTGA. J was trimmed by 6 bases and V by 0 bases; bases with no gene match: 8. The CDR3 DNA follows: TGTGCCAGCAGCTTAACAGCGGACAGGGGTGGGGCCGGGGAGCTGTTTTTT. Protein sequence: CASSLTADRGGAGELFF.

The chain recombines TRBV5-6 with TRBJ2-5, with TRBD1 matching over 9 bases. The J call is uncertain, as TRBJ2-7 better fits the DNA end. The CDR3 consists of 15 residues. The germline V gene encodes CDR1 SGHDT and CDR2 YYEEEE. The CDR3 DNA reads TGTGCCAGCAGCTTTGAGGGACAGGGAACCTACGAGCAGTACTTC. It encodes CASSFEGQGTYEQYF.